Here is one T cell receptor beta chain with its context. Its antigen is undetermined. This specimen comes from a study of CD4+ T cells in melanoma. Using immunoSEQ multiplex PCR, the repertoire was profiled, and TCRdb retains in-frame clones only, with some absent. Here the sample spans about 10,000 clones, over 60% being singletons. Study-wide results and caveats: A reported correlation linked neoantigen-specific CD4+ T cells to CD8+, macrophage and B cell function. Neoantigen-specific CD4+ T cells in melanoma reportedly had diverse differentiation states.

This CDR3 has 15 amino acids. The germline CDR1 and CDR2 sequences are MNHEY and SVGEGT. Trimming took 4 bases from V and 0 from J; bases not matched to a gene: 2. This receptor was taken from a human donor with melanoma. The chain is built from TRBV6-2 or TRBV6-3 and TRBJ2-1; TRBD2 agrees at 8 bases. Sequences were obtained from cells from a culture (not recorded whether cultured in vitro). CDR3 in DNA: TGTGCCAGCAGTTCCGGGGGGGTCTCCTACAATGAGCAGTTCTTC. Translation: CASSSGGVSYNEQFF.